Listed here are 2 T cell receptor beta chains from one sample, sequenced in a study of human T cells and chemical hapten exposure. Time point specified: pre-sensitization, week 0. As to treatment: therapeutic diphenylcyclopropenone sensitization with weekly scalp DPC. Each CDR3 protein is one row after TCRdb ran MiXCR on the RACE reads. The sample consists of 350,000 to 450,000 distinct CDR3 sequences, 5% to 6.5% of them appearing once. The specimen comprised whole blood, sampled in connection with sensitization to the hapten diphenylcyclopropenone (DPC). The receptors were gathered from a woman in her forties or fifties with alopecia areata. Some clones in this sample may be carry-over from other donors' samples.

The sample holds a few counts of this clonotype. The chain couples TRBV5-1 to TRBJ1-1; D remains unclear. The CDR3 runs to 15 residues. The germline V gene encodes CDR1 SGHRS and CDR2 YFSETQ. V was shortened by 2 bases and J by 3 bases, with 14 bases between the two germline ends. CDR3 nucleotides: TGCGCCAGCAGCTTCGACCGTTCTAGGGACACTGAAGCTTTCTTT. Protein sequence: CASSFDRSRDTEAFF.

V is TRBV28 and J is TRBJ1-2, with D maybe TRBD1 (5 bases). Germline assignment: CDR1 MDHEN and CDR2 SYDVKM. The CDR3 has 14 residues. Trimming cost V 3 bases and J 4 bases, with 12 bases left between them. The DNA of the CDR3 is TGTGCCAGCAGTTTCACCAGGGAAGGCTATGGCTACACCTTC. The encoded protein is CASSFTREGYGYTF.